The rows below give T cell receptor beta chains drawn from one sample of a study of PD-L1 blockade in urothelial cancer. TCRdb's table, derived via immunoSEQ multiplex PCR, lists solely in-frame clones and lacks some. The sample contains about 24,000 clones, around nine tenths of which appear only once. The sample consisted of PBMCs, taken around atezolizumab (anti-PD-L1) treatment. The receptors originated from a man in his fifties with urothelial cancer. CDR3s include the opening cysteine and the closing phenylalanine or tryptophan. D genes are given only for firm matches. Size is omitted from some rows. Given values are once, few, many or a class for expanded clones.

NA	TRBD2	TRBV9	TRBJ2-3	CASSRLGLAIADTQYF	TGTGCCAGCAGTCGTCTGGGACTAGCTATCGCAGATACGCAGTATTTT
NA	NA	TRBV5-8	TRBJ1-5	CASSSTVGGREPQHF	TGTGCCAGCAGCTCTACAGTGGGAGGTCGGGAGCCCCAGCATTTT
NA	NA	TRBV7-2	TRBJ2-7	CASSWGLRSYEQYF	TGTGCCAGCAGCTGGGGACTGCGCTCCTACGAGCAGTACTTC
NA	NA	TRBV4-1	TRBJ2-6	CASSQERASYSGANVLTF	TGCGCCAGCAGCCAAGAGAGGGCATCCTACTCTGGGGCCAACGTCCTGACTTTC
NA	NA	TRBV2	TRBJ1-2	CASTAQAFAYGYTF	TGTGCCAGCACCGCGCAGGCTTTCGCCTATGGCTACACCTTC
few	NA	TRBV7-9	TRBJ1-2	CASSLAGAVGARDYGYTF	TGTGCCAGCAGCTTAGCAGGGGCAGTGGGGGCCAGGGACTATGGCTACACCTTC
NA	NA	TRBV29-1	TRBJ2-5	CSPVAGESQYF	TGCAGCCCTGTTGCTGGAGAGTCCCAGTACTTC
NA	TRBD2	TRBV9	TRBJ2-7	CASSPSGGRADEQYF	TGTGCCAGCAGCCCGTCTGGCGGGAGGGCCGACGAGCAGTACTTC
NA	TRBD1	TRBV7-8	TRBJ2-7	CASSSGTGEQYF	TGTGCCAGCAGCTCCGGGACAGGGGAGCAGTACTTC
NA	NA	TRBV9	TRBJ1-1	CASSTGTEAFF	TGTGCCAGCAGCACCGGGACAGAAGCTTTCTTT
NA	NA	TRBV2	TRBJ1-4	CASSARGPNEKLFF	TGTGCCAGCAGTGCCCGAGGCCCAAATGAAAAACTGTTTTTT
NA	NA	TRBV4-3	TRBJ2-3	CASSQQGSSHTDTQYF	TGCGCCAGCAGCCAACAGGGATCGAGTCACACAGATACGCAGTATTTT
NA	NA	TRBV19	TRBJ1-2	CASSRRDSRDVGYTF	TGTGCCAGTAGTAGGAGAGATTCCCGGGATGTAGGCTACACCTTC
NA	NA	TRBV7-9	TRBJ2-7	CASSLVPLEQYF	TGTGCCAGCAGCTTAGTCCCCCTTGAGCAGTACTTC
NA	TRBD2	TRBV4-3	TRBJ2-3	CASSHSAGGNTDTQYF	TGCGCCAGCAGCCATTCAGCGGGAGGGAATACAGATACGCAGTATTTT
NA	TRBD2	TRBV7-2	TRBJ2-7	CASSLVSGTADRYEQYF	TGTGCCAGCAGCTTAGTAAGCGGGACGGCTGACCGGTACGAGCAGTACTTC
few	NA	TRBV9	TRBJ2-7	CASSVERGGEQYF	TGTGCCAGCAGCGTAGAAAGGGGCGGCGAGCAGTACTTC
NA	TRBD1	TRBV6-6	TRBJ1-1	CASSGRQGRTEAFF	TGTGCCAGCAGTGGACGACAGGGTAGGACTGAAGCTTTCTTT
NA	TRBD1	TRBV5-4	TRBJ2-5	CASSLGWTGQETQYF	TGTGCCAGCAGCTTGGGCTGGACAGGGCAAGAGACCCAGTACTTC
NA	NA	TRBV7-8	TRBJ2-7	CASSLNQGWAVEQYF	TGTGCCAGCAGCTTAAATCAGGGATGGGCCGTCGAGCAGTACTTC
few	TRBD1	TRBV7-9	TRBJ2-7	CASSNPGTESSYEQYF	TGTGCCAGCAGCAACCCCGGGACAGAGAGCTCCTACGAGCAGTACTTC
NA	NA	TRBV30	TRBJ1-2	CAWSVPGGYTF	TGTGCCTGGAGTGTCCCGGGGGGCTACACCTTC
NA	TRBD2	TRBV19	TRBJ2-5	CASSIYTGTRQETQYF	TGTGCCAGTAGTATATACACCGGGACTAGACAAGAGACCCAGTACTTC
NA	NA	TRBV5-5	TRBJ1-1	CASSFDRTDMNTEAFF	TGTGCCAGCAGCTTCGATCGGACAGACATGAACACTGAAGCTTTCTTT
few	TRBD1	TRBV7-9	TRBJ2-7	CASSLSGQGTYEQYF	TGTGCCAGCAGCTTATCCGGACAGGGAACCTACGAGCAGTACTTC
NA	TRBD2	TRBV6-1	TRBJ2-5	CASREPLAGARGETQYF	TGTGCCAGCAGGGAACCTTTAGCGGGGGCCCGCGGGGAGACCCAGTACTTC
NA	NA	TRBV18	TRBJ2-2	CASSPLQGWTGELFF	TGTGCCAGCTCACCGTTACAGGGTTGGACCGGGGAGCTGTTTTTT
once	TRBD1	TRBV27	TRBJ2-1	CASSLLVMGTGGNEQFF	TGTGCCAGCAGTTTATTGGTTATGGGGACAGGGGGCAATGAGCAGTTCTTC
NA	TRBD1	TRBV5-4	TRBJ2-3	CASSLEGATDTQYF	TGTGCCAGCAGCTTGGAGGGGGCCACAGATACGCAGTATTTT
NA	NA	TRBV9	TRBJ2-2	CASSVVVQPLFAELFF	TGTGCCAGCAGCGTAGTAGTACAGCCCCTCTTTGCGGAGCTGTTTTTT
NA	TRBD1	TRBV5-5	TRBJ2-5	CASSPTGGQETQYF	TGTGCCAGCAGCCCCACAGGGGGCCAAGAGACCCAGTACTTC
NA	NA	TRBV6-5	TRBJ2-5	CASSQLGGEETQYF	TGTGCCAGCAGTCAACTCGGGGGAGAAGAGACCCAGTACTTC
NA	TRBD2	TRBV27	TRBJ2-5	CASRASGGGETQYF	TGTGCCAGCAGAGCTAGCGGGGGAGGAGAGACCCAGTACTTC
NA	NA	TRBV7-2	TRBJ2-5	CASSARVLAGQETQYF	TGTGCCAGCAGCGCCAGGGTTTTGGCGGGACAAGAGACCCAGTACTTC
NA	TRBD1	TRBV11-2	TRBJ2-7	CAGSLDPGGYEQYF	TGTGCCGGCAGCTTAGATCCAGGGGGCTACGAGCAGTACTTC
NA	TRBD1	TRBV7-2	TRBJ1-1	CASSRDRNTEAFF	TGTGCCAGCAGTCGGGACAGGAACACTGAAGCTTTCTTT
NA	NA	TRBV10-2	TRBJ2-3	CASSEGSGGTDTQYF	TGCGCCAGCAGTGAGGGGTCGGGGGGCACAGATACGCAGTATTTT
once	TRBD2	TRBV27	TRBJ2-5	CASSPDKLAGPMHQETQYF	TGTGCCAGCAGTCCAGACAAACTAGCGGGCCCTATGCACCAAGAGACCCAGTACTTC
few	TRBD2	TRBV4-3	TRBJ2-1	CASSQDLGMSGGGYNEQFF	TGCGCCAGCAGCCAAGATTTGGGCATGTCGGGCGGGGGTTACAATGAGCAGTTCTTC
NA	TRBD1	TRBV29-1	TRBJ2-3	CSVELPGQVGPGADTQYF	TGCAGCGTTGAACTACCGGGACAGGTTGGTCCGGGGGCAGATACGCAGTATTTT
NA	TRBD1	TRBV5-6	TRBJ2-4	CASSPGQDKNIQYF	TGTGCCAGCAGCCCGGGACAGGACAAAAACATTCAGTACTTC
once	NA	TRBV7-3	TRBJ2-5	CASSLNRGNQETQYF	TGTGCCAGCAGCTTGAACCGGGGAAACCAAGAGACCCAGTACTTC